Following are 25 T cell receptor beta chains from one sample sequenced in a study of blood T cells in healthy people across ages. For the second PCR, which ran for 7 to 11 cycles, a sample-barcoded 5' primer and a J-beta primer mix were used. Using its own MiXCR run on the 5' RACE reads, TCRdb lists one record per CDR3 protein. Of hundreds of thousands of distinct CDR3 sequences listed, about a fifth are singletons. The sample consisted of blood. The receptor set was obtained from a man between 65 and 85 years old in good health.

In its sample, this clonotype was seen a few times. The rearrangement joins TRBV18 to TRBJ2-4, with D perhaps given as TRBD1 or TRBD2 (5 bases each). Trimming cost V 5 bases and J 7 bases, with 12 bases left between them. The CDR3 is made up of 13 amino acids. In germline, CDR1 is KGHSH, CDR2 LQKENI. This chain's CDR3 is CASSISGQNIQYF. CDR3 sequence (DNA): TGTGCCAGCTCAATCTCGGGGCAGAACATTCAGTACTTC. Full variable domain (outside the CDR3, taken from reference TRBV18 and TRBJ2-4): NAGVMQNPRHLVRRRGQEARLRCSPMKGHSHVYWYRQLPEEGLKFMVYLQKENIIDESGMPKERFSAEFPKEGPSILRIQQVVRGDSAAYFCASSISGQNIQYFGAGTRLSVL.

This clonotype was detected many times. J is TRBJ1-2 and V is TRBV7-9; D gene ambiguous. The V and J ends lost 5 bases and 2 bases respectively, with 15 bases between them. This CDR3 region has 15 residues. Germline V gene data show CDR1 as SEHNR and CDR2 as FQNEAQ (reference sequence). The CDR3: CASSARTDINYGYTF. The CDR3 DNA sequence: TGTGCCAGCAGCGCCCGGACCGATATAAACTATGGCTACACCTTC. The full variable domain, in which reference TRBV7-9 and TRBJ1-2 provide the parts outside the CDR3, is DTGVSQNPRHKITKRGQNVTFRCDPISEHNRLYWYRQTLGQGPEFLTYFQNEAQLEKSRLLSDRFSAERPKGSFSTLEIQRTEQGDSAMYLCASSARTDINYGYTFGSGTRLTVV.

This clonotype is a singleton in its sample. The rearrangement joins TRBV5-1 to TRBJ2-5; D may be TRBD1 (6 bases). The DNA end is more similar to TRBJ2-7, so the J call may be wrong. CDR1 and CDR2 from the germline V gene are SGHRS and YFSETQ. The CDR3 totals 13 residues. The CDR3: CASSIRGVNEQYF. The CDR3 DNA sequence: TGCGCCAGCAGCATCAGGGGTGTGAACGAGCAGTACTTC.

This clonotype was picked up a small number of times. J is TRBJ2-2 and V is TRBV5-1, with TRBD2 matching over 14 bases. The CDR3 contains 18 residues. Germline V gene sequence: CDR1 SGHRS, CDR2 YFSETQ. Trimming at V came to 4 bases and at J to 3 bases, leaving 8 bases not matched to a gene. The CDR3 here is CASSPRTSGGLYTGELFF. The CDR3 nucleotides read TGCGCCAGCAGCCCTCGGACTAGCGGGGGGTTATACACCGGGGAGCTGTTTTTT. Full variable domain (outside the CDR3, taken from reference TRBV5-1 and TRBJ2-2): KAGVTQTPRYLIKTRGQQVTLSCSPISGHRSVSWYQQTPGQGLQFLFEYFSETQRNKGNFPGRFSGRQFSNSRSEMNVSTLELGDSALYLCASSPRTSGGLYTGELFFGEGSRLTVL.

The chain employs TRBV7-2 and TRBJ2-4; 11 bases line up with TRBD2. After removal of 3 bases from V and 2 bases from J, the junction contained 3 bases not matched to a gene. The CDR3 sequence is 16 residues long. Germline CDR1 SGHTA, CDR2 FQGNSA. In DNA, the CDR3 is TGTGCCAGCAGCTTTAGCGGGGGGGCCCCCAAAAACATTCAGTACTTC. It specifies CASSFSGGAPKNIQYF.

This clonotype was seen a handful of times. CDR3 residues: CASSLVDSSYEQYF. The CDR3 region has the DNA TGTGCCAGCAGCTTAGTGGACAGCTCCTACGAGCAGTACTTC. This chain links TRBV13 with TRBJ2-7; perhaps TRBD1 as D (6 bases). Germline CDR1 PRHDT, CDR2 FYEKMQ (reference sequence). The V end lost 1 base, the J end lost 0 bases, and 7 bases lay between the germline ends. The CDR3 is made up of 14 amino acids.

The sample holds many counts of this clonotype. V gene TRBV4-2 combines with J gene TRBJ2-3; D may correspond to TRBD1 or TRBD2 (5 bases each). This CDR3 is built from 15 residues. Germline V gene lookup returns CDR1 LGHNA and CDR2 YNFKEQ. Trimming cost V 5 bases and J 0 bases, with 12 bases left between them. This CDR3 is CASSSLGASTDTQYF. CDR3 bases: TGTGCCAGCAGCTCCCTCGGGGCCAGCACAGATACGCAGTATTTT.

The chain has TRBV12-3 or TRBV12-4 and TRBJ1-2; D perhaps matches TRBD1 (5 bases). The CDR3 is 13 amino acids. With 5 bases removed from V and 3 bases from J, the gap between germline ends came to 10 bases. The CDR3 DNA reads TGTGCCAGCAGTCTGCGACAGCACTATGGCTACACCTTC. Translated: CASSLRQHYGYTF.

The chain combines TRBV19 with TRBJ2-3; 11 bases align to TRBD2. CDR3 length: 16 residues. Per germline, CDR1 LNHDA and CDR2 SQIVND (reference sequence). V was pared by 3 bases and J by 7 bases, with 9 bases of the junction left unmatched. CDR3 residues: CASSIPAGTSGYTQYF. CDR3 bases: TGTGCCAGTAGTATCCCCGCCGGGACTAGCGGTTATACGCAGTATTTT.

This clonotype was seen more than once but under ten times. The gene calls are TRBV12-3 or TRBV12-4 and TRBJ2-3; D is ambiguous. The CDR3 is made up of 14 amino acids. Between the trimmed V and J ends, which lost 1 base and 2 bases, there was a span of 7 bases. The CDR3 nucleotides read TGTGCCAGCAGTTTAGGCTTCATCACAGATACGCAGTATTTT. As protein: CASSLGFITDTQYF.

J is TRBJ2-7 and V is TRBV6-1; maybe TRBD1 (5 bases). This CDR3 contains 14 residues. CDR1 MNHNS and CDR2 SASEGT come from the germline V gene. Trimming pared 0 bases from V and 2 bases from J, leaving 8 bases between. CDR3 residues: CASSEARGTYEQYV. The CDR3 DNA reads TGTGCCAGCAGTGAAGCAAGGGGAACCTACGAGCAGTACGTC.

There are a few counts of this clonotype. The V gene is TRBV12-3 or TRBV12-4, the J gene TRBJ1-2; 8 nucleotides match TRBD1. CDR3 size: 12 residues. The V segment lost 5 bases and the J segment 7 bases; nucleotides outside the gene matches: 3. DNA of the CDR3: TGTGCCAGCAGTGGGGACAGGCTTGGCTACACCTTC. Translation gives CASSGDRLGYTF.

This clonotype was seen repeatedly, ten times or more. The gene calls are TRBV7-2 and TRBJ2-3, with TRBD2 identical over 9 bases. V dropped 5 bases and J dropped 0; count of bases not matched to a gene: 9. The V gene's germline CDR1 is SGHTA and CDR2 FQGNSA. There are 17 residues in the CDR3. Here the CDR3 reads CASSPQLAGRSTDTQYF. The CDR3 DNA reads TGTGCCAGCAGCCCCCAACTAGCGGGTCGGAGCACAGATACGCAGTATTTT.

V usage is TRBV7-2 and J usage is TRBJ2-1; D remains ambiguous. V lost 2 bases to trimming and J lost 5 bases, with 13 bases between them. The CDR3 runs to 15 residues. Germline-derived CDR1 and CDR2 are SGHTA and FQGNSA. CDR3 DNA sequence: TGTGCCAGCAGCTTAAGTGACCTAGTCAACAATGAGCAGTTCTTC. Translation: CASSLSDLVNNEQFF.

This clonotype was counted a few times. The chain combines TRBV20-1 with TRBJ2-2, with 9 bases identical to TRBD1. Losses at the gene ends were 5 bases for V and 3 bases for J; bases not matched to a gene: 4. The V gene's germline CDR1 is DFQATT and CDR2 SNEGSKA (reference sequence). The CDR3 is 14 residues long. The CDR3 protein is CSAATGGYTGELFF. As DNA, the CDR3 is TGCAGTGCTGCTACAGGGGGCTACACCGGGGAGCTGTTTTTT.

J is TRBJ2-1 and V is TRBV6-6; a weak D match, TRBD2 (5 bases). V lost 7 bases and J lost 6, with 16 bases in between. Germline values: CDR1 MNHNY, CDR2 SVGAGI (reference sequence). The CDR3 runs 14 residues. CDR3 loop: CASTLAEGPNEQFF. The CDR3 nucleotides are TGTGCCAGCACCCTCGCCGAGGGCCCCAATGAGCAGTTCTTC.

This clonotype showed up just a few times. This CDR3 reads CASSLFGGNSEAFF. In DNA, the CDR3 is TGTGCCAGCAGTTTATTCGGGGGAAATTCTGAAGCTTTCTTT. The J gene is TRBJ1-1, the V gene TRBV12-3 or TRBV12-4, with TRBD1 as a possible D gene (5 bases). V was clipped by 2 bases and J by 6 bases, with 13 bases between them. The CDR3 has 14 residues.

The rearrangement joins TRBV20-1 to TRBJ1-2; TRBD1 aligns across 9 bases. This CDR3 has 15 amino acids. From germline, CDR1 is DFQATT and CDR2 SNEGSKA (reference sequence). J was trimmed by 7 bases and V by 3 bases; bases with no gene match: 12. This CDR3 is CSARPGTGTYTGYTF. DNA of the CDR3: TGCAGTGCTAGGCCCGGGACAGGGACCTATACTGGCTACACCTTC.

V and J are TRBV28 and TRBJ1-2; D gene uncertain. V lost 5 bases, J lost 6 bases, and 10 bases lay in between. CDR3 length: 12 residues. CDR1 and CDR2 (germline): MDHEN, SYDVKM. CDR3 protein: CASSEGVDGYTF. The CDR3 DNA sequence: TGTGCCAGCAGTGAGGGCGTCGATGGCTACACCTTC.

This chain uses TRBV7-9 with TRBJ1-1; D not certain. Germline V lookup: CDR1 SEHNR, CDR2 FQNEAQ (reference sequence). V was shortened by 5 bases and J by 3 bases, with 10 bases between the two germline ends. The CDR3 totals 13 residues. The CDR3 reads CASSRVSDTEAFF. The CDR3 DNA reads TGTGCCAGCAGCCGAGTCTCGGACACTGAAGCTTTCTTT.

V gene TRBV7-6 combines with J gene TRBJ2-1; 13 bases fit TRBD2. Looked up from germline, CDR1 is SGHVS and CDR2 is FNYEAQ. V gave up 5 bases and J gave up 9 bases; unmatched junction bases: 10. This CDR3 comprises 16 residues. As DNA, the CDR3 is TGTGCCAGCAGCCAATCGACTAGCGGGAGGTGGGGTGAGCAGTTCTTC. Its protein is CASSQSTSGRWGEQFF.

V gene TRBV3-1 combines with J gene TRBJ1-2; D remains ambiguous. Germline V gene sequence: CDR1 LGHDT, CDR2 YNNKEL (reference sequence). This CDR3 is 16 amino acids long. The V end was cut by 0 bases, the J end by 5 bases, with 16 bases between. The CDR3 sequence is CASSQDLGGSRYGYTF. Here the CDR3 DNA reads TGTGCCAGCAGCCAAGATTTGGGAGGGTCTCGGTATGGCTACACCTTC.

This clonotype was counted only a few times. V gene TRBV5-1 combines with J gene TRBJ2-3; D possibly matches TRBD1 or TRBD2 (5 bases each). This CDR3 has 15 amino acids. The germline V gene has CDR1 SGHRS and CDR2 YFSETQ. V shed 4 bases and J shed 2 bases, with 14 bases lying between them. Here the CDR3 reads CASSPVVGDTDTQYF. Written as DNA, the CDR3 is TGCGCCAGCAGCCCCGTCGTGGGGGACACAGATACGCAGTATTTT.

This chain's CDR3 is CASSSQGTGWSETQYF. The CDR3, as DNA: TGTGCCAGCAGCTCCCAGGGGACAGGGTGGTCGGAGACCCAGTACTTC. The rearrangement uses TRBV3-1 and TRBJ2-5, with 9 bases fitting TRBD1. Germline lookup yields CDR1 LGHDT and CDR2 YNNKEL (reference sequence). V gave up 5 bases and J gave up 5 bases; unmatched junction bases: 12. The CDR3 covers 16 residues.

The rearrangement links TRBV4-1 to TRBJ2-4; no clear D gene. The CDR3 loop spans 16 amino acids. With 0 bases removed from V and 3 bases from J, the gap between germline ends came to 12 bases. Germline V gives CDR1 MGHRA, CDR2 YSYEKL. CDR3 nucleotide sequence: TGCGCCAGCAGCCAAGACGTGTCAGGTCTCAAAAACATTCAGTACTTC. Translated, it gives CASSQDVSGLKNIQYF.